These T cell receptor beta chains were read from a single sample in a study of cytomegalovirus exposure and HLA in healthy donors. Using immunoSEQ multiplex PCR, the repertoire was profiled, and TCRdb retains in-frame clones only, with some absent. This sample has 180,000 or so clones, with 65% to 90% found just once. The source material was PBMCs. Every receptor here comes from a woman aged 25-40 years in good health and CMV-seropositive. Both conserved end residues are part of each CDR3. A D gene is named only where the DNA matches it firmly. Some rows mark clone size as missing; the rest say once, few, many or name a class of expanded clone.

clone size: .; V gene: TRBV2; D gene: TRBD2; J gene: TRBJ2-1; CDR3 protein: CASRAAGGPREFF; CDR3 DNA: TGTGCCAGCAGAGCCGCGGGGGGACCGAGGGAGTTCTTC
clone size: .; V gene: TRBV2; D gene: .; J gene: TRBJ1-1; CDR3 protein: CASGGTGYTEAFF; CDR3 DNA: TGTGCCAGCGGCGGCACAGGGTACACTGAAGCTTTCTTT
clone size: .; V gene: TRBV11-2; D gene: .; J gene: TRBJ2-7; CDR3 protein: CASSLVEGAYEQYF; CDR3 DNA: TGTGCCAGCAGCTTAGTGGAGGGGGCGTACGAGCAGTACTTC
clone size: .; V gene: TRBV2; D gene: .; J gene: TRBJ2-1; CDR3 protein: CASSEGLAAEQFF; CDR3 DNA: TGTGCCAGCAGTGAAGGTCTAGCCGCTGAGCAGTTCTTC
clone size: .; V gene: TRBV9; D gene: TRBD2; J gene: TRBJ2-2; CDR3 protein: CASSLEAGVDTGELFF; CDR3 DNA: TGTGCCAGCAGCTTAGAAGCGGGAGTTGACACCGGGGAGCTGTTTTTT
clone size: once; V gene: TRBV2; D gene: .; J gene: TRBJ2-6; CDR3 protein: CARDSGSGANVLTF; CDR3 DNA: TGTGCCAGAGACTCGGGCTCTGGGGCCAACGTCCTGACTTTC
clone size: .; V gene: TRBV19; D gene: TRBD2; J gene: TRBJ2-7; CDR3 protein: CASSRTLAGLSYEQYF; CDR3 DNA: TGTGCCAGTAGCCGAACACTAGCGGGGCTCTCCTACGAGCAGTACTTC
clone size: .; V gene: TRBV2; D gene: TRBD1; J gene: TRBJ1-2; CDR3 protein: CARQGGYGYTF; CDR3 DNA: TGTGCCAGACAGGGGGGGTATGGCTACACCTTC
clone size: .; V gene: TRBV13; D gene: .; J gene: TRBJ2-1; CDR3 protein: CASSSSGNEQFF; CDR3 DNA: TGTGCCAGCAGCTCCAGCGGCAATGAGCAGTTCTTC
clone size: .; V gene: TRBV19; D gene: .; J gene: TRBJ2-3; CDR3 protein: CATSDSTDTQYF; CDR3 DNA: TGTGCCACCAGCGACAGCACAGATACGCAGTATTTT
clone size: .; V gene: TRBV6-1; D gene: TRBD2; J gene: TRBJ2-7; CDR3 protein: CASSFSGNEQYF; CDR3 DNA: TGTGCCAGCAGCTTTAGCGGGAACGAGCAGTACTTC
clone size: .; V gene: TRBV28; D gene: TRBD1; J gene: TRBJ1-2; CDR3 protein: CASSLGQVYGYTF; CDR3 DNA: TGTGCCAGCAGCTTGGGACAGGTCTATGGCTACACCTTC
clone size: .; V gene: TRBV6-1; D gene: .; J gene: TRBJ2-7; CDR3 protein: CASSARDTAYEQYF; CDR3 DNA: TGTGCCAGCAGTGCTCGGGACACCGCCTACGAGCAGTACTTC
clone size: .; V gene: TRBV5-5; D gene: TRBD2; J gene: TRBJ2-7; CDR3 protein: CASSLAAGSYEQYF; CDR3 DNA: TGTGCCAGCAGCTTGGCAGCGGGATCCTACGAGCAGTACTTC
clone size: once; V gene: TRBV19; D gene: TRBD1; J gene: TRBJ1-2; CDR3 protein: CASSPRDRGVGYTF; CDR3 DNA: TGTGCCAGTAGTCCACGGGACAGGGGGGTTGGCTACACCTTC
clone size: once; V gene: TRBV6-7; D gene: TRBD1; J gene: TRBJ2-7; CDR3 protein: CASTLSADRGLNEQYF; CDR3 DNA: TGTGCCAGCACCCTTTCCGCTGACAGGGGGCTGAACGAGCAGTACTTC
clone size: .; V gene: TRBV7-9; D gene: .; J gene: TRBJ2-1; CDR3 protein: CASSPNFNEQFF; CDR3 DNA: TGTGCCAGCAGCCCCAATTTCAATGAGCAGTTCTTC
clone size: .; V gene: TRBV6-5; D gene: .; J gene: TRBJ2-1; CDR3 protein: CASSSTGLTGNEQFF; CDR3 DNA: TGTGCCAGCAGTTCCACCGGGCTCACGGGAAATGAGCAGTTCTTC
clone size: .; V gene: TRBV27; D gene: .; J gene: TRBJ2-6; CDR3 protein: CASSLWGPRSGANVLTF; CDR3 DNA: TGTGCCAGCAGTTTATGGGGCCCCCGCTCTGGGGCCAACGTCCTGACTTTC
clone size: .; V gene: TRBV27; D gene: TRBD2; J gene: TRBJ2-7; CDR3 protein: CASSSTLGLAYEQYF; CDR3 DNA: TGTGCCAGCAGTTCGACCCTCGGACTAGCTTACGAGCAGTACTTC
clone size: few; V gene: TRBV7-8; D gene: TRBD2; J gene: TRBJ2-7; CDR3 protein: CASSPRTSEAYEQYF; CDR3 DNA: TGTGCCAGCAGCCCGAGGACTAGCGAGGCCTACGAGCAGTACTTC
clone size: .; V gene: TRBV5-1; D gene: .; J gene: TRBJ1-1; CDR3 protein: CASSLLMNTEAFF; CDR3 DNA: TGCGCCAGCAGCTTGCTAATGAACACTGAAGCTTTCTTT
clone size: .; V gene: TRBV19; D gene: TRBD2; J gene: TRBJ2-4; CDR3 protein: CASSSPGTPGGIQYF; CDR3 DNA: TGTGCCAGTAGTTCTCCCGGGACCCCCGGGGGGATTCAGTACTTC
clone size: once; V gene: TRBV7-2; D gene: TRBD2; J gene: TRBJ2-2; CDR3 protein: CASSLDSLAGGISGELFF; CDR3 DNA: TGTGCCAGCAGCTTAGATTCCCTAGCGGGAGGTATATCCGGGGAGCTGTTTTTT
clone size: .; V gene: TRBV19; D gene: .; J gene: TRBJ2-7; CDR3 protein: CAGQGGFHEQYF; CDR3 DNA: TGTGCCGGGCAAGGGGGTTTCCACGAGCAGTACTTC
clone size: .; V gene: TRBV29-1; D gene: TRBD2; J gene: TRBJ2-1; CDR3 protein: CSVDRREARSYNEQFF; CDR3 DNA: TGCAGCGTTGACAGACGGGAGGCTCGCTCCTACAATGAGCAGTTCTTC
clone size: .; V gene: TRBV6-6; D gene: .; J gene: TRBJ1-5; CDR3 protein: CASSYAADGLMHF; CDR3 DNA: TGTGCCAGCAGTTACGCGGCTGACGGATTAATGCATTTT
clone size: .; V gene: TRBV28; D gene: .; J gene: TRBJ1-4; CDR3 protein: CASRPPNEKLFF; CDR3 DNA: TGTGCCAGTCGTCCTCCGAATGAAAAACTGTTTTTT
clone size: .; V gene: TRBV28; D gene: .; J gene: TRBJ2-3; CDR3 protein: CATTRRPDTQYF; CDR3 DNA: TGTGCCACCACTCGGAGGCCAGATACGCAGTATTTT
clone size: once; V gene: TRBV6-5; D gene: TRBD1; J gene: TRBJ2-7; CDR3 protein: CASSYVQGASEQYF; CDR3 DNA: TGTGCCAGCAGTTACGTACAGGGGGCGAGCGAGCAGTACTTC
clone size: .; V gene: TRBV6-1; D gene: .; J gene: TRBJ2-7; CDR3 protein: CASSRQAYEQYF; CDR3 DNA: TGTGCCAGCTCCCGACAGGCCTACGAGCAGTACTTC
clone size: .; V gene: TRBV27; D gene: .; J gene: TRBJ2-2; CDR3 protein: CASVRDTYTGELFF; CDR3 DNA: TGTGCCAGCGTACGGGACACATACACCGGGGAGCTGTTTTTT
clone size: .; V gene: TRBV9; D gene: .; J gene: TRBJ1-3; CDR3 protein: CASSVDPGHVSGNTIYF; CDR3 DNA: TGTGCCAGCAGCGTGGACCCGGGACACGTCTCTGGAAACACCATATATTTT
clone size: once; V gene: TRBV7-2; D gene: .; J gene: TRBJ2-3; CDR3 protein: CASSPQVHTDTQYF; CDR3 DNA: TGTGCCAGCAGTCCACAGGTCCACACAGATACGCAGTATTTT
clone size: .; V gene: TRBV13; D gene: .; J gene: TRBJ1-1; CDR3 protein: CASSLYRNTEAFF; CDR3 DNA: TGTGCCAGCAGCTTGTACAGGAACACTGAAGCTTTCTTT
clone size: .; V gene: TRBV7-3; D gene: .; J gene: TRBJ1-3; CDR3 protein: CASSPRPSSGNTIYF; CDR3 DNA: TGTGCCAGCAGCCCCAGGCCAAGCTCTGGAAACACCATATATTTT
clone size: once; V gene: TRBV2; D gene: .; J gene: TRBJ2-7; CDR3 protein: CASSEAALEQYF; CDR3 DNA: TGTGCCAGCAGTGAAGCCGCGTTAGAGCAGTACTTC
clone size: .; V gene: TRBV19; D gene: .; J gene: TRBJ1-5; CDR3 protein: CASSKTDQPQHF; CDR3 DNA: TGTGCCAGTAGTAAGACAGATCAGCCCCAGCATTTT
clone size: once; V gene: TRBV6-5; D gene: TRBD1; J gene: TRBJ1-2; CDR3 protein: CASSPTGALYGYTF; CDR3 DNA: TGTGCCAGCAGTCCCACAGGGGCCCTCTATGGCTACACCTTC
clone size: .; V gene: TRBV5-1; D gene: TRBD2; J gene: TRBJ2-1; CDR3 protein: CASTPSLAGANEQFF; CDR3 DNA: TGCGCCAGCACCCCCTCGCTAGCGGGCGCCAATGAGCAGTTCTTC
clone size: .; V gene: TRBV9; D gene: TRBD2; J gene: TRBJ2-3; CDR3 protein: CASSVGLASGSTDTQYF; CDR3 DNA: TGTGCCAGCAGCGTAGGATTGGCTAGCGGGAGCACAGATACGCAGTATTTT
clone size: .; V gene: TRBV20-1; D gene: .; J gene: TRBJ1-2; CDR3 protein: CSAVGKYGYTF; CDR3 DNA: TGCAGTGCCGTCGGGAAGTATGGCTACACCTTC
clone size: .; V gene: TRBV13; D gene: TRBD2; J gene: TRBJ2-7; CDR3 protein: CASSLRIASGSAGQYF; CDR3 DNA: TGTGCCAGCAGCTTGAGGATAGCTAGCGGGAGTGCGGGGCAGTACTTC
clone size: .; V gene: TRBV25-1; D gene: TRBD2; J gene: TRBJ2-7; CDR3 protein: CASSEWGGDGGEQYF; CDR3 DNA: TGTGCCAGCAGTGAATGGGGGGGAGACGGAGGCGAGCAGTACTTC
clone size: once; V gene: TRBV2; D gene: TRBD1; J gene: TRBJ1-2; CDR3 protein: CASSVTYRGQGGYTF; CDR3 DNA: TGTGCCAGCAGTGTGACCTACAGGGGGCAGGGTGGCTACACCTTC
clone size: few; V gene: TRBV19; D gene: .; J gene: TRBJ1-3; CDR3 protein: CASSIAAGRTSGNTIYF; CDR3 DNA: TGTGCCAGTAGTATAGCAGCGGGGCGTACCTCTGGAAACACCATATATTTT
clone size: .; V gene: TRBV7-8; D gene: TRBD2; J gene: TRBJ2-5; CDR3 protein: CASIMGLQETQYF; CDR3 DNA: TGTGCCAGCATCATGGGACTACAAGAGACCCAGTACTTC
clone size: .; V gene: TRBV7-9; D gene: TRBD2; J gene: TRBJ2-3; CDR3 protein: CALQTSGNTDTQYF; CDR3 DNA: TGTGCCCTCCAGACTAGCGGGAACACAGATACGCAGTATTTT
clone size: .; V gene: TRBV4-1; D gene: .; J gene: TRBJ2-7; CDR3 protein: CASSQDQFSRGGAQYF; CDR3 DNA: TGCGCCAGCAGCCAAGATCAATTTTCGCGGGGAGGAGCGCAGTACTTC
clone size: once; V gene: TRBV9; D gene: TRBD2; J gene: TRBJ2-7; CDR3 protein: CASSPLAGGPYEQYF; CDR3 DNA: TGTGCCAGCAGCCCCCTAGCGGGAGGCCCCTACGAGCAGTACTTC
clone size: .; V gene: TRBV5-1; D gene: TRBD2; J gene: TRBJ2-1; CDR3 protein: CASSSLAGLYNEQFF; CDR3 DNA: TGCGCCAGCAGCTCACTAGCGGGACTCTACAATGAGCAGTTCTTC
clone size: .; V gene: TRBV2; D gene: TRBD1; J gene: TRBJ1-1; CDR3 protein: CASSERQGGNTEAFF; CDR3 DNA: TGTGCCAGCAGCGAACGACAGGGAGGGAACACTGAAGCTTTCTTT
clone size: .; V gene: TRBV29-1; D gene: TRBD1; J gene: TRBJ2-7; CDR3 protein: CSVPIPGQGGLYEQYF; CDR3 DNA: TGCAGCGTCCCTATACCGGGACAGGGGGGGCTCTACGAGCAGTACTTC
clone size: few; V gene: TRBV29-1; D gene: .; J gene: TRBJ1-5; CDR3 protein: CSAKTGRQPQHF; CDR3 DNA: TGCAGCGCCAAGACAGGCAGGCAGCCCCAGCATTTT
clone size: once; V gene: TRBV28; D gene: .; J gene: TRBJ1-2; CDR3 protein: CASSLQGGYTF; CDR3 DNA: TGTGCCAGCAGTTTACAGGGTGGCTACACCTTC
clone size: .; V gene: TRBV29-1; D gene: TRBD1; J gene: TRBJ2-7; CDR3 protein: CSARPGQGKYEQYF; CDR3 DNA: TGCAGCGCCCGCCCGGGACAGGGGAAGTACGAGCAGTACTTC